Below are 9 T cell receptor beta chains sequenced from a single sample in a study of blood T cell repertoires in COVID-19. Data came from immunoSEQ multiplex PCR; TCRdb stores just in-frame clones and leaves some out. The sample carries some 260,000 clones, around 90% recorded once. The sample was peripheral blood. The receptor set was obtained from a man at least 80 years old with acute or convalescent COVID-19.

The V and J genes are TRBV7-9 and TRBJ1-1; TRBD1 is a possible D gene (6 bases). V dropped 6 bases and J dropped 1 base, with 15 bases sitting between them. The CDR3 consists of 15 residues. In germline, CDR1 is SEHNR, CDR2 FQNEAQ (reference sequence). CDR3 nucleotides: TGTGCCAGCAGTCGAAGGGGGACAACGAACACTGAAGCTTTCTTT. Amino acids: CASSRRGTTNTEAFF. The complete variable domain, with remaining parts taken from reference TRBV7-9 and TRBJ1-1, reads DTGVSQNPRHKITKRGQNVTFRCDPISEHNRLYWYRQTLGQGPEFLTYFQNEAQLEKSRLLSDRFSAERPKGSFSTLEIQRTEQGDSAMYLCASSRRGTTNTEAFFGQGTRLTVV.

The rearrangement uses TRBV19 and TRBJ2-1, with 8 bases aligning to TRBD1. In germline, CDR1 is LNHDA, CDR2 SQIVND (reference sequence). V dropped 4 bases and J dropped 2; count of bases not matched to a gene: 4. There are 15 residues in the CDR3. The CDR3, as DNA: TGTGCCAGTAGTACCGGGACAGGAACCTACAATGAGCAGTTCTTC. Residues: CASSTGTGTYNEQFF. Drawing the rest from reference TRBV19 and TRBJ2-1, the complete variable domain is DGGITQSPKYLFRKEGQNVTLSCEQNLNHDAMYWYRQDPGQGLRLIYYSQIVNDFQKGDIAEGYSVSREKKESFPLTVTSAQKNPTAFYLCASSTGTGTYNEQFFGPGTRLTVL.

As regards this clone: The junction differs from germline at one of its ends, possibly a read error. The chain joins TRBV7-2 to TRBJ2-7, with TRBD2 identical over 8 bases. CDR1 and CDR2 from the germline V gene are SGHTA and FQGNSA. The CDR3 is made up of 16 amino acids. CDR3: CASRLGPSGSTYEQYF. CDR3 nucleotides: TGTGCCAGCCGCTTAGGTCCTAGCGGGTCCACCTACGAGCAGTACTTC.

J is TRBJ1-4 and V is TRBV3-1 (or the pseudogene TRBV3-2); 11 bases match TRBD1. The CDR3 is 15 residues long. With 5 bases clipped from V and 5 bases from J, the junction kept 4 bases outside the gene matches. Germline loops: CDR1 LGHDT, CDR2 YNNKEL (reference sequence). CDR3 loop: CASSGRDRGNEKLFF. The CDR3 coding sequence is TGTGCCAGCAGCGGCCGGGACAGGGGGAATGAAAAACTGTTTTTT.

V and J are TRBV25-1 and TRBJ1-2; D is perhaps TRBD1 (6 bases). The V end was cut by 4 bases, the J end by 4 bases, with 13 bases between. The CDR3 spans 14 residues. The germline gives CDR1 MGHDK, CDR2 SYGVNS. CDR3 region: CASSGGPGVYGYTF. CDR3 bases: TGTGCCAGCAGTGGAGGGCCAGGGGTCTATGGCTACACCTTC.

The chain combines TRBV28 with TRBJ1-3; 10 bases agree with TRBD1. The ends lost 0 bases at V and 8 bases at J; junction bases unmatched: 1. This CDR3 has 14 residues. Germline CDR1 and CDR2: MDHEN and SYDVKM. This chain's CDR3 is CASSLWDRGDTIYF. DNA for the CDR3: TGTGCCAGCAGTTTATGGGACAGGGGGGACACCATATATTTT.

This clone was detected only once. The genes are TRBV6-5 and TRBJ2-7; the D gene is possibly TRBD1 (5 bases). With 7 bases removed from V and 3 bases from J, the gap between germline ends came to 19 bases. This CDR3 spans 15 amino acids. In germline, CDR1 is MNHEY, CDR2 SVGAGI. The DNA of the CDR3 is TGTGCCAGCAACGCCGGATCCGTGGGGCTCTACGAGCAGTACTTC. The encoded protein is CASNAGSVGLYEQYF.

The chain carries TRBV7-6 and TRBJ2-1; TRBD1 is a possible D gene (5 bases). Germline V gene sequence: CDR1 SGHVS, CDR2 FNYEAQ. V lost 1 base, J lost 7 bases, and 14 bases lay in between. This CDR3 spans 15 amino acids. DNA of the CDR3: TGTGCCAGCAGCTTAGAGAGGACAAGAGGTAATGAGCAGTTCTTC. Translating gives CASSLERTRGNEQFF.

CDR3: CASSSRTSGDIGELFF. CDR3 DNA: TGTGCCAGCAGCTCACGGACTAGCGGGGATATCGGGGAGCTGTTTTTT. The chain is built from TRBV7-3 and TRBJ2-2; 12 bases line up with TRBD2. Per germline, CDR1 SGHTA and CDR2 FQGTGA. The CDR3 covers 16 residues. V lost 4 bases, J lost 7 bases, and 7 bases stayed unmatched.